A single sample is the source of the 27 T cell receptor beta chains below, sequenced in a study of T cell clonotyping in hematopoietic cell transplantation. The data were produced by immunoSEQ multiplex PCR, yet TCRdb's version contains in-frame clones alone and is incomplete. The table has roughly 5,000 clones, 77% seen once. The sequencing here drew on PBMCs, taken 100 days after allogeneic stem cell transplant. The receptors come from a male patient aged 50 to 59 who had an allogeneic stem cell transplant from an unrelated donor, so the T cells may come from the graft donor. Some clones in this sample may be carry-over from other donors' samples.

The rearrangement uses TRBV5-1 and TRBJ2-2; TRBD2 matches at 15 bases. The CDR3 covers 17 residues. Germline V gives CDR1 SGHRS, CDR2 YFSETQ. After removal of 4 bases from V and 7 bases from J, the junction contained 8 bases not matched to a gene. The CDR3 sequence: CASSPGLAGGPIGELFF. In DNA, the CDR3 is TGCGCCAGCAGCCCCGGACTAGCGGGAGGGCCCATCGGGGAGCTGTTTTTT.

The V call is TRBV29-1, the J call TRBJ1-1; 7 positions agree with TRBD1. Germline trimming cut 7 bases from V and 2 bases from J; bases unmatched to any gene: 4. CDR1 is SQVTM, CDR2 ANQGSEA, per germline. The CDR3 sequence is 12 residues long. The CDR3 loop reads CSARTGNTEAFF. CDR3 coding DNA: TGCAGCGCCCGGACAGGCAACACTGAAGCTTTCTTT. The full variable domain, completed using reference TRBV29-1 and TRBJ1-1, is SAVISQKPSRDICQRGTSLTIQCQVDSQVTMMFWYRQQPGQSLTLIATANQGSEATYESGFVIDKFPISRPNLTFSTLTVSNMSPEDSSIYLCSARTGNTEAFFGQGTRLTVV.

The gene calls are TRBV19 and TRBJ1-1; D might be TRBD1 (6 bases). Germline CDR1 reads LNHDA; CDR2 reads SQIVND (reference sequence). V was pared by 6 bases and J by 5 bases, with 16 bases between. The CDR3 consists of 14 residues. For the CDR3, the DNA is TGTGCCAGTAGCACAGGGAGATTTCTGACTGAAGCTTTCTTT. The encoded protein is CASSTGRFLTEAFF.

This chain joins TRBV5-5 and TRBJ1-1; no firm D call. The length of the CDR3 is 14 residues. Germline CDR1 reads SGHKS; CDR2 reads YYEKEE (reference sequence). V lost 3 bases, J lost 0 bases, and 9 bases lay in between. The CDR3: CASSSGRLNTEAFF. CDR3 sequence (DNA): TGTGCCAGCAGCTCCGGACGGTTGAACACTGAAGCTTTCTTT.

The J gene is TRBJ1-1, the V gene TRBV30; 9 nucleotides agree with TRBD1. Trimming cost V 2 bases and J 4 bases; bases outside gene matches: 5. Germline V gene lookup returns CDR1 GTSNPN and CDR2 SVGIG (reference sequence). The CDR3 spans 14 residues. In nucleotides, the CDR3 is TGTGCCTGGAGTAGGTGGGACAGGGTCACTGAAGCTTTCTTT. Its protein is CAWSRWDRVTEAFF.

The chain couples TRBV30 to TRBJ2-1, with 9 nucleotides matching TRBD2. The CDR3 totals 15 residues. The V gene's germline CDR1 is GTSNPN and CDR2 SVGIG (reference sequence). The V gene end was trimmed by 1 base and the J gene end by 7 bases; junction bases not matched to a gene: 8. This CDR3 is CAWSGRGRATNEQFF. DNA of the CDR3: TGTGCCTGGAGTGGTCGCGGGAGGGCCACAAATGAGCAGTTCTTC. The entire variable domain, with the rest obtained from reference TRBV30 and TRBJ2-1, is as follows: SQTIHQWPATLVQPVGSPLSLECTVEGTSNPNLYWYRQAAGRGLQLLFYSVGIGQISSEVPQNLSASRPQDRQFILSSKKLLLSDSGFYLCAWSGRGRATNEQFFGPGTRLTVL.

The rearrangement joins TRBV29-1 to TRBJ2-7; TRBD2 matches at 9 bases. Germline lookup yields CDR1 SQVTM and CDR2 ANQGSEA. V lost 5 bases and J lost 0; bases outside the gene matches: 11. CDR3 length equals 16 residues. The CDR3: CSVFSTGTSLSYEQYF. CDR3 bases: TGCAGCGTTTTCTCGACCGGGACTAGCCTCTCCTACGAGCAGTACTTC.

This chain connects TRBV5-4 to TRBJ2-5, with 8 bases identical to TRBD2. Unmatched junction bases numbered 6, after V lost 0 bases and J lost 5 bases. Germline CDR1 and CDR2: SGHNT and YYREEE (reference sequence). CDR3 length: 15 residues. In nucleotides, the CDR3 is TGTGCCAGCAGCTTGGCCGGGAGGGGCCAGGAGACCCAGTACTTC. Translating gives CASSLAGRGQETQYF. Variable domain in full (rest from reference TRBV5-4 and TRBJ2-5): ETGVTQSPTHLIKTRGQQVTLRCSSQSGHNTVSWYQQALGQGPQFIFQYYREEENGRGNFPPRFSGLQFPNYSSELNVNALELDDSALYLCASSLAGRGQETQYFGPGTRLLVL.

The genes are TRBV4-2 and TRBJ2-7, with D maybe TRBD2 (6 bases). The CDR3 is made up of 16 amino acids. The V end lost 2 bases, the J end lost 4 bases, and 18 bases lay between the germline ends. The germline V gene encodes CDR1 LGHNA and CDR2 YNFKEQ. The DNA of the CDR3 is TGTGCCAGCAGCCAACCCTCGGCGGGAACCGGGTACGAGCAGTACTTC. It codes for CASSQPSAGTGYEQYF.

Within the sample, this clone is large. The rearrangement joins TRBV7-9 to TRBJ2-7, with 9 bases identical to TRBD1. V lost 7 bases to trimming and J lost 5 bases; unmatched junction nucleotides: 9. The germline V gene encodes CDR1 SEHNR and CDR2 FQNEAQ (reference sequence). The CDR3 contains 14 residues. In nucleotides, the CDR3 is TGTGCCAGCACCGTAGGACAGGGGCCCCACGAGCAGTACTTC. This codes for CASTVGQGPHEQYF.

The rearrangement uses TRBV5-1 and TRBJ2-3; D is ambiguous. The CDR3 sequence is 13 residues long. Deletions cut 0 bases from V and 1 base from J, with 3 bases between. Germline V gene sequence: CDR1 SGHRS, CDR2 YFSETQ. CDR3 residues: CASSLVGTDTQYF. The DNA of the CDR3 is TGCGCCAGCAGCTTGGTCGGCACAGATACGCAGTATTTT.

The J gene is TRBJ1-1, the V gene TRBV6-1; no clear D. This CDR3 contains 12 residues. V was cut by 5 bases and J by 10 bases, with 14 bases left in between. Per the germline V gene, CDR1 is MNHNS and CDR2 is SASEGT. The CDR3 DNA follows: TGTGCCAGCAGTACTCTCGCACGGGGAGCTTTCTTT. Translated: CASSTLARGAFF.

The rearrangement joins TRBV29-1 to TRBJ2-1, with 9 bases matching TRBD2. CDR3 length: 15 amino acids. V was pared by 6 bases and J by 5 bases, with 11 bases of the junction left unmatched. Germline V lookup: CDR1 SQVTM, CDR2 ANQGSEA. This chain's CDR3 is CSVAVAGESDNEQFF. The CDR3 DNA is TGCAGCGTGGCGGTAGCGGGAGAATCGGACAATGAGCAGTTCTTC.

The V and J genes are TRBV9 and TRBJ1-1; D unresolved. The V gene's germline CDR1 is SGDLS and CDR2 YYNGEE. V lost 2 bases, J lost 1 base, and 9 bases lay in between. The CDR3 consists of 14 residues. The CDR3 coding sequence is TGTGCCAGCAGCGTGGGATTGGGGAACACTGAAGCTTTCTTT. Amino acid sequence: CASSVGLGNTEAFF.

This clone was picked up a small number of times. Within the sample, other DNA sequences also encode this same CDR3. The V gene is TRBV5-1, the J gene TRBJ1-1; D may be TRBD1 (5 bases). The CDR3 consists of 14 residues. CDR1 and CDR2 (germline): SGHRS, YFSETQ. The V end was cut by 0 bases, the J end by 5 bases, with 11 bases between. CDR3 nucleotides: TGCGCCAGCAGCTTGGCCGGGGGGGGAACTGAAGCTTTCTTT. It codes for CASSLAGGGTEAFF.

This chain connects TRBV5-1 to TRBJ2-7; 7 bases line up with TRBD1. J lost 5 bases, V lost 5 bases, and 10 bases had no gene match. The CDR3 totals 14 residues. Per the germline V gene, CDR1 is SGHRS and CDR2 is YFSETQ. CDR3 DNA: TGCGCCAGCAGACCAGACAGGGAACGGCACGAGCAGTACTTC. It specifies CASRPDRERHEQYF.

The chain couples TRBV5-1 to TRBJ1-2; no clear D gene. Germline assignment: CDR1 SGHRS and CDR2 YFSETQ. The CDR3 runs 14 residues. V was trimmed by 3 bases and J by 0 bases, leaving 9 bases between them. CDR3 DNA sequence: TGCGCCAGCAGCTCGGAACAAGCTAACTATGGCTACACCTTC. Its protein product is CASSSEQANYGYTF.

This clone was counted between two and nine times. The gene calls are TRBV4-3 and TRBJ2-2; either TRBD1 or TRBD2 may supply D (5 bases each). The CDR3 sequence is 14 residues long. The germline CDR1 and CDR2 sequences are LGHNA and YSLEER. The ends were cut back, 2 bases at V and 3 bases at J, with 7 bases in the middle. DNA of the CDR3: TGCGCCAGCAGCCAATTGGGGGACACCGGGGAGCTGTTTTTT. Translated, it gives CASSQLGDTGELFF.

This clone has a single count. The chain joins TRBV4-1 to TRBJ1-1; 9 bases align to TRBD1. V was pared by 5 bases and J by 7 bases, with 8 bases of the junction left unmatched. The CDR3 totals 14 residues. Germline CDR1 and CDR2: MGHRA and YSYEKL. The CDR3 DNA sequence: TGCGCCAGCAGCATCCGACAGGGGGGTAATGAAGCTTTCTTT. Its translation: CASSIRQGGNEAFF.

The chain employs TRBV7-9 and TRBJ2-5; D is undetermined. The CDR3 sequence is 16 residues long. V was pared by 0 bases and J by 5 bases, with 16 bases between. Germline assignment: CDR1 SEHNR and CDR2 FQNEAQ (reference sequence). CDR3 nucleotides: TGTGCCAGCAGCTTAGCAAAGATTAGAAATGGGGAGACCCAGTACTTC. Protein product: CASSLAKIRNGETQYF.

This clone was observed once. V usage is TRBV27 and J usage is TRBJ1-2; tentatively, D is TRBD1 (5 bases). CDR3 length equals 13 residues. Trimming shortened V by 2 bases and J by 2 bases, and 6 bases separated the two germline ends. Germline V gene sequence: CDR1 MNHEY, CDR2 SMNVEV (reference sequence). The CDR3 region is CASSLRQNYGYTF. The CDR3, as DNA: TGTGCCAGCAGTTTAAGACAGAACTATGGCTACACCTTC.

Only a few counts were recorded for this clone. V is TRBV6-5 and J is TRBJ2-6; TRBD2 might be the D (6 bases). Deletions cut 5 bases from V and 2 bases from J, with 7 bases between. The germline V gene encodes CDR1 MNHEY and CDR2 SVGAGI. CDR3 length: 14 residues. The chain's CDR3 is CASSRGTGANVLTF. CDR3 bases: TGTGCCAGCAGTCGCGGGACTGGGGCCAACGTCCTGACTTTC.

V and J are TRBV5-4 and TRBJ2-7; D possibly corresponds to TRBD2 (6 bases). The CDR3 is 15 residues long. Trimming took off 3 bases at V and 6 bases at J, with 19 bases between the two ends. The germline gives CDR1 SGHNT, CDR2 YYREEE (reference sequence). CDR3 region: CASSSNGRLGGEQYF. The DNA of the CDR3 is TGTGCCAGCAGCTCGAACGGGAGATTGGGTGGCGAGCAGTACTTC.

On this clone: This could be a read error, since a much larger clone is one nucleotide away. V is TRBV30 and J is TRBJ2-3, with D possibly TRBD2 on 5 matching bases. Germline V gene lookup returns CDR1 GTSNPN and CDR2 SVGIG (reference sequence). The CDR3 extends over 17 amino acids. V shed 3 bases and J shed 4 bases, with 23 bases lying between them. Here the CDR3 DNA reads TGTGCCTGGAGACACGAGCCGGACTCAGAAAACGCAGATACGCAGTATTTT. Translation: CAWRHEPDSENADTQYF.

The chain recombines TRBV28 with TRBJ1-1; the D is unclear. Germline V gene lookup returns CDR1 MDHEN and CDR2 SYDVKM. This CDR3 is built from 11 residues. V was pared by 6 bases and J by 3 bases, with 5 bases between. CDR3 sequence: CASRSHTEAFF. The DNA of the CDR3 is TGTGCCAGCAGAAGTCACACTGAAGCTTTCTTT.

This clone appeared a single time. The chain is built from TRBV19 and TRBJ1-2, with D possibly matching TRBD1 (6 bases). V was clipped by 5 bases and J by 2 bases, with 15 bases between them. The CDR3 is 15 residues long. CDR1 is LNHDA, CDR2 SQIVND, per germline (reference sequence). The CDR3 protein is CASSSQTGTNYGYTF. The DNA of the CDR3 is TGTGCCAGTAGTTCTCAGACAGGTACCAACTATGGCTACACCTTC.

The J gene is TRBJ2-7, the V gene TRBV30, with D possibly TRBD2 on 5 matching bases. Germline values: CDR1 GTSNPN, CDR2 SVGIG (reference sequence). The CDR3 extends over 13 amino acids. V lost 3 bases, J lost 5 bases, and 14 bases lay in between. The DNA of the CDR3 is TGTGCCTGGAGCCCACGTACCGGGGACGAGCAGTACTTC. It codes for CAWSPRTGDEQYF.